This T cell receptor (beta chain) was recorded in a study of blood T cell repertoires in COVID-19. On the study more broadly: PBMCs, B-cell-depleted T cells, or T cells provided the cDNA or gDNA that made up the material.

In germline, CDR1 is SGHRS, CDR2 YFSETQ. V shed 1 base and J shed 2 bases, with 12 bases lying between them. The length of the CDR3 is 15 residues. Authors' analysis steps: Estimated nucleated cell counts came from reference gene primer amplification. The method was immunoSEQ multiplex PCR; TCRdb's version includes in-frame clones alone and lacks a portion of them. That table gives V, J and clone size, and the DNA gave D and trimming. Altogether approximately 470,000 clones are present, 80% to 90% being singletons, with the ten largest covering approximately 2.9%. This clonotype was sampled from a human donor in a cohort sampled during active COVID-19. The sequenced sample consisted of peripheral blood. The chain joins TRBV5-1 to TRBJ2-5, with D tentatively TRBD1 (5 bases). The CDR3 sequence: CASSLNPRAQETQYF. The CDR3 bases are TGCGCCAGCAGCTTGAATCCCAGGGCTCAAGAGACCCAGTACTTC. Drawing the rest from reference TRBV5-1 and TRBJ2-5, the complete variable domain is KAGVTQTPRYLIKTRGQQVTLSCSPISGHRSVSWYQQTPGQGLQFLFEYFSETQRNKGNFPGRFSGRQFSNSRSEMNVSTLELGDSALYLCASSLNPRAQETQYFGPGTRLLVL.